This T cell receptor (beta chain) was identified in a study of regulatory T cells in long-lasting Graves disease. Study results and caveats: Persistent disease preferred TRBV28, TRBJ1-2 and TRBJ2-5; new disease, TRBV20-1 and TRBJ2-1.

As for time point: newly diagnosed GD, antithyroid drugs for less than 3 months. RNA isolated from PBMCs was used to make the TCR library. The patients were drawn from one endocrinology department in Xi'an, China. HTBI primers from iRepertoire and Arm-PCR of CDR3 regions yielded the TCR beta libraries. TCRdb redid the calling of the multiplex PCR reads with MiXCR, one entry per CDR3 protein. This table holds about 560,000 distinct CDR3 sequences, 15% to 20% found once. Looked up from germline, CDR1 is SGHVS and CDR2 is FNYEAQ. V lost 5 bases and J 2 bases, leaving 16 bases between the germline ends. The CDR3 has 15 residues. Notes on this clonotype: The antigen remains undetermined.

These data were also filed under a second study, of T cells in Graves' hyperthyroidism and ophthalmopathy. That work states: Through a model of 13 V-J features, ophthalmopathy was separated from stable hyperthyroidism.

The input for sequencing was peripheral blood mononuclear cells (PBMCs), taken at new diagnosis, from a patient treated with antithyroid drugs. The TCR comes from a man aged 18 to 35 with Graves disease. This chain connects TRBV7-6 to TRBJ2-7; D may be TRBD2 (6 bases). The CDR3 nucleotides are TGTGCCAGCAGCAAGGACCCGGGACTTGCCTACGAGCAGTACTTC. It codes for CASSKDPGLAYEQYF.